Shown below are 22 T cell receptor beta chains from a single sample sequenced in a study of shared clonotypes between healthy human individuals. Produced via immunoSEQ multiplex PCR; TCRdb's table is partial and in-frame only. The table shows approximately 1.1 million clones, with about 80% occurring only once. The sequenced sample consisted of memory CD4+ T cells from PBMCs. Sample subset: CD45RA-negative fraction. The receptors here all came from a young man in good health. Some clones in this sample may be carry-over from other donors' samples.

A word on this clone: This sample also contains other DNA sequences that code for the same CDR3. The rearrangement joins TRBV5-1 to TRBJ2-2; TRBD1 matches 7 bases. Germline values: CDR1 SGHRS, CDR2 YFSETQ. V shed 2 bases and J 5 bases; nucleotides not matched to a gene: 3. The CDR3 is made up of 14 amino acids. In DNA form, the CDR3 reads TGCGCCAGCAGCTTAGGGGGCAGGACCGGGGAGCTGTTTTTT. As protein: CASSLGGRTGELFF.

The V and J genes are TRBV2 and TRBJ2-1, with 8 bases lining up with TRBD2. Germline-derived CDR1 and CDR2 are SNHLY and FYNNEI. Losses at the gene ends were 5 bases for V and 14 bases for J; bases not matched to a gene: 8. The length of the CDR3 is 12 residues. CDR3 loop: CASSREPGGEFF. The DNA of the CDR3 is TGTGCCAGCAGTAGGGAGCCGGGAGGGGAGTTCTTC. Full variable domain (missing parts from reference TRBV2 and TRBJ2-1): EPEVTQTPSHQVTQMGQEVILRCVPISNHLYFYWYRQILGQKVEFLVSFYNNEISEKSEIFDDQFSVERPDGSNFTLKIRSTKLEDSAMYFCASSREPGGEFFGPGTRLTVL.

This clone was seen a handful of times. The genes are TRBV5-1 and TRBJ2-7; a weak D match, TRBD1 (5 bases). Deletions cut 5 bases from V and 3 bases from J, with 18 bases between. This CDR3 is built from 15 residues. The germline CDR1 and CDR2 sequences are SGHRS and YFSETQ. The CDR3 DNA follows: TGCGCCAGCAGTACTCGGCCAGGGAAGGGCTACGAGCAGTACTTC. This codes for CASSTRPGKGYEQYF.

The table lists this clone with a few counts. The chain uses TRBV15 and TRBJ1-5; 9 positions agree with TRBD1. From germline, CDR1 is LNHNV and CDR2 YYDKDF (reference sequence). V dropped 2 bases and J dropped 2; count of bases not matched to a gene: 4. There are 16 residues in the CDR3. In DNA form, the CDR3 reads TGTGCCACCAGCAGATCCCGGACAGGGGGCAATCAGCCCCAGCATTTT. It is translated as CATSRSRTGGNQPQHF.

The chain has TRBV10-1 and TRBJ2-2; the D gene is possibly TRBD2 (5 bases). The germline V gene has CDR1 WNHNN and CDR2 SYGVQD (reference sequence). Trimming took 4 bases from V and 2 from J, leaving 11 bases between them. This CDR3 spans 15 amino acids. In DNA, the CDR3 is TGCGCCAGCAGTGGACGCGGGCAAAACACCGGGGAGCTGTTTTTT. Amino acid sequence: CASSGRGQNTGELFF.

The chain carries TRBV7-6 and TRBJ2-6, with a weak D call TRBD2 (6 bases). Trimming cost V 6 bases and J 0 bases, with 15 bases left between them. Germline V gene sequence: CDR1 SGHVS, CDR2 FNYEAQ. The length of the CDR3 is 17 residues. In DNA form, the CDR3 reads TGTGCCAGCAGACCCCTGGAGGGGCTCTCTGGGGCCAACGTCCTGACTTTC. This translates into CASRPLEGLSGANVLTF. Full variable domain (rest looked up from reference TRBV7-6 and TRBJ2-6): GAGVSQSPRYKVTKRGQDVALRCDPISGHVSLYWYRQALGQGPEFLTYFNYEAQQDKSGLPNDRFSAERPEGSISTLTIQRTEQRDSAMYRCASRPLEGLSGANVLTFGAGSRLTVL.

The V call is TRBV7-9, the J call TRBJ1-1; no clear D gene. With 0 bases removed from V and 5 bases from J, the gap between germline ends came to 16 bases. This CDR3 has 16 residues. The germline gives CDR1 SEHNR, CDR2 FQNEAQ (reference sequence). CDR3 sequence: CASSLAGGELRTEAFF. The CDR3 DNA reads TGTGCCAGCAGCTTAGCAGGTGGAGAGTTGAGAACTGAAGCTTTCTTT.

This clone was observed once. This chain connects TRBV28 to TRBJ1-1; D remains unclear. In germline, CDR1 is MDHEN, CDR2 SYDVKM. This CDR3 has 15 amino acids. V lost 5 bases and J lost 2, with 15 bases in between. CDR3 coding DNA: TGTGCCAGCAGTCCCCCCAGTGGGGTAAACACTGAAGCTTTCTTT. It yields the protein CASSPPSGVNTEAFF.

V is TRBV29-1 and J is TRBJ1-4; D possibly corresponds to TRBD1 (6 bases). The V gene lost 0 bases and the J gene lost 6 bases, with 8 bases spanning the gap. Germline V lookup: CDR1 SQVTM, CDR2 ANQGSEA. The CDR3 is 13 residues long. The CDR3 loop is CSVEEGADEKLFF. The CDR3 DNA reads TGCAGCGTTGAAGAGGGGGCGGATGAAAAACTGTTTTTT. Full variable domain (remainder filled in from reference TRBV29-1 and TRBJ1-4): SAVISQKPSRDICQRGTSLTIQCQVDSQVTMMFWYRQQPGQSLTLIATANQGSEATYESGFVIDKFPISRPNLTFSTLTVSNMSPEDSSIYLCSVEEGADEKLFFGSGTQLSVL.

The chain carries TRBV18 and TRBJ1-3; D ambiguous. Between the trimmed V and J ends, which lost 3 bases and 4 bases, there was a span of 16 bases. Looked up from germline, CDR1 is KGHSH and CDR2 is LQKENI. This CDR3 is 16 amino acids long. CDR3 residues: CASSPSLNWSGNTIYF. CDR3 sequence (DNA): TGTGCCAGCTCACCCTCGCTAAACTGGTCCGGAAACACCATATATTTT.

The genes are TRBV30 and TRBJ2-7; D perhaps matches TRBD2 (5 bases). Trimming removed 5 bases from V and 2 bases from J, with 13 bases in between. Germline CDR1 is GTSNPN and CDR2 is SVGIG (reference sequence). The CDR3 contains 13 residues. CDR3 residues: CAWGLGGPYEQYF. DNA of the CDR3: TGTGCCTGGGGACTCGGCGGTCCCTACGAGCAGTACTTC.

In its sample, this clone was seen a few times. Other DNA sequences in the same sample also yield this CDR3. The chain employs TRBV5-1 and TRBJ2-5; D is possibly TRBD1 (6 bases). The CDR3 contains 14 residues. CDR1 is SGHRS, CDR2 YFSETQ, per germline. V was trimmed by 0 bases and J by 2 bases, leaving 8 bases between them. The CDR3 sequence is CASSLAQGQETQYF. CDR3 nucleotides: TGCGCCAGCAGCTTGGCCCAGGGGCAAGAGACCCAGTACTTC.

This clone was seen only once. Distinct nucleotide sequences in the sample also encode this CDR3. The V call is TRBV28, the J call TRBJ2-1; D is ambiguous. The length of the CDR3 is 11 residues. Germline CDR1 MDHEN, CDR2 SYDVKM. Between the trimmed V and J ends, which lost 3 bases and 10 bases, there was a span of 7 bases. This chain's CDR3 is CASSLVREQFF. The CDR3 DNA reads as TGTGCCAGCAGTTTGGTGCGGGAGCAGTTCTTC.

The chain uses TRBV6-5 and TRBJ2-7; 9 bases are a match to TRBD2. The V and J ends lost 1 base and 6 bases, in that order; junction bases with no gene match: 7. Germline lookup yields CDR1 MNHEY and CDR2 SVGAGI. The length of the CDR3 is 15 residues. The CDR3 sequence: CASSYLAGGFGEQYF. In nucleotides, the CDR3 is TGTGCCAGCAGTTACTTGGCGGGAGGGTTTGGCGAGCAGTACTTC.

This rearrangement joins TRBV29-1 to TRBJ2-6; the match to TRBD1 covers 11 bases. Germline-derived CDR1 and CDR2 are SQVTM and ANQGSEA. Losses at the gene ends were 4 bases for V and 4 bases for J; bases not matched to a gene: 6. The CDR3 has 16 amino acids. The CDR3 coding sequence is TGCAGCGTTGGGACAGGGGGCGTCTCAGGGGCCAACGTCCTGACTTTC. Protein: CSVGTGGVSGANVLTF.

The V and J genes are TRBV7-3 and TRBJ2-7; 10 bases are shared with TRBD2. Germline V gene lookup returns CDR1 SGHTA and CDR2 FQGTGA. The CDR3 has 14 amino acids. With 5 bases clipped from V and 5 bases from J, the junction kept 6 bases outside the gene matches. The CDR3 protein is CASSISGRSHEQYF. The CDR3, as DNA: TGTGCCAGCAGCATTAGCGGGAGGTCCCACGAGCAGTACTTC.

The chain's CDR3 is CASSLVVQAAGTGELFF. The DNA of the CDR3 is TGCGCCAGCAGCTTGGTGGTACAGGCCGCGGGTACCGGGGAGCTGTTTTTT. J is TRBJ2-2 and V is TRBV5-1; D may match TRBD1 or TRBD2 (5 bases each). CDR3 length: 17 amino acids. Per germline, CDR1 SGHRS and CDR2 YFSETQ. Trimming left V 0 bases short and J 5 bases short, with 17 bases between.

Note on this clone: This same CDR3 is encoded by further DNA sequences in the sample. The rearrangement links TRBV28 to TRBJ1-5; 8 nucleotides align to TRBD1. The CDR3 contains 15 residues. V shed 6 bases, J shed 3 bases, and the junction held 7 bases outside the gene matches. Germline V gene sequence: CDR1 MDHEN, CDR2 SYDVKM. The CDR3 nucleotides read TGTGCCAGCAGCCCAAGGACAGGGTCCAATCAGCCCCAGCATTTT. It translates to CASSPRTGSNQPQHF.

The CDR3 is CASNDQGNTEAFF. CDR3 coding DNA: TGCGCCAGCAACGATCAGGGGAACACTGAAGCTTTCTTT. The chain combines TRBV5-1 with TRBJ1-1, with D perhaps TRBD1 (5 bases). The CDR3 loop spans 13 amino acids. Germline CDR1 SGHRS, CDR2 YFSETQ. The V and J ends lost 6 bases and 1 base respectively, with 10 bases between them.

J is TRBJ2-2 and V is TRBV6-6, with TRBD1 matching 9 bases. Germline V CDR1 and CDR2: MNHNY, SVGAGI (reference sequence). Germline trimming cut 6 bases from V and 3 bases from J; bases unmatched to any gene: 5. This CDR3 spans 15 amino acids. CDR3 sequence: CASRPGQGYTGELFF. The CDR3 DNA is TGTGCCAGCAGACCGGGACAGGGTTACACCGGGGAGCTGTTTTTT.

This chain joins TRBV4-3 and TRBJ2-7; unclear D gene. V was trimmed by 3 bases and J by 6 bases, leaving 12 bases between them. The CDR3 runs to 13 residues. In germline, CDR1 is LGHNA, CDR2 YSLEER. The CDR3 is CASSQLTPSEQYF. DNA for the CDR3: TGCGCCAGCAGCCAGCTCACCCCCTCCGAGCAGTACTTC.

A note on this clone: Within the sample, other DNA sequences also encode this same CDR3. This chain uses TRBV6-5 with TRBJ1-1; TRBD1 agrees at 7 bases. Germline CDR1 reads MNHEY; CDR2 reads SVGAGI. Unmatched junction bases numbered 4, after V lost 6 bases and J lost 0 bases. The CDR3 consists of 14 residues. CDR3: CASSRDSMNTEAFF. CDR3 DNA sequence: TGTGCCAGCAGCCGGGACAGCATGAACACTGAAGCTTTCTTT.